What follows is one TCR beta chain and its context. Its antigen is currently unknown. The germline gene is not matched at one end of the junction; a read error may be the cause. The TCR beta cDNA libraries carried unique molecular identifiers. The source material, about 0.85 to 11 million T cells, gave rise to 500,000 or so cDNA molecules. MiXCR, run by TCRdb on the PCR reads, gives a single entry per CDR3 protein. The sample has about 560,000 distinct CDR3 sequences, around 40% seen once. The sample comes from a study of post-analysis software for immune sequencing data. About the study: Patients had relapsing-remitting, secondary progressive or progressive-relapsing multiple sclerosis; some lacked subtype.

Findings of the study overall: Several TRBV segments occurring more often in patients than controls included TRBV5-6, TRBV5-1 and TRBV20-1. There was significantly lower normalized Chao1 diversity in multiple sclerosis patients than in controls.

This CDR3 has 11 residues. The J gene is TRBJ1-1, the V gene TRBV12-3 or TRBV12-4; no reliable D call. The sequencing sample was made of blood. The source is a girl under 18 with multiple sclerosis. The CDR3 loop reads CASGLGTEAFF. CDR3 nucleotide sequence: TGTGCCAGCGGTTTGGGCACTGAAGCTTTCTTT.